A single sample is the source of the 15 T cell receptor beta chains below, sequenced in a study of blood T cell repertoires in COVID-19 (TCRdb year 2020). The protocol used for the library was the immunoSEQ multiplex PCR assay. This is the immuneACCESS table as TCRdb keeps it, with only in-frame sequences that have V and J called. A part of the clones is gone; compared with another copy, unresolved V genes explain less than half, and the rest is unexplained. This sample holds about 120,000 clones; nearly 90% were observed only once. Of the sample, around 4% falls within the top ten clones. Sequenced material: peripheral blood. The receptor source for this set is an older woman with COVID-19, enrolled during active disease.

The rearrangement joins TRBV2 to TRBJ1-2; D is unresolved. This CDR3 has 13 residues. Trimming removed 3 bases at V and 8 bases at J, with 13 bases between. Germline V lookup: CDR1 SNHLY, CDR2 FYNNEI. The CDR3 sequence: CASSDRVVEGYTF. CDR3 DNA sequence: TGTGCCAGCAGTGACCGCGTGGTGGAGGGCTACACCTTC.

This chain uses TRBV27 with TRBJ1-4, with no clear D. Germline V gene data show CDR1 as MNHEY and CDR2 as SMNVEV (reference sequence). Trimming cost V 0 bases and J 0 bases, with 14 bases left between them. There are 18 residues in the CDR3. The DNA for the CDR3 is TGTGCCAGCAGTTTATCCCCGCTGTACAGTTCAACTAATGAAAAACTGTTTTTT. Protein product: CASSLSPLYSSTNEKLFF.

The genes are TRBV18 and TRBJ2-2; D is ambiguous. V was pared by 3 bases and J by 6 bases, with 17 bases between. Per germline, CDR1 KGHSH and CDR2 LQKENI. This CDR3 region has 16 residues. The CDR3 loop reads CASSPRTPTLSGELFF. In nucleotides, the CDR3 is TGTGCCAGCTCACCCCGAACTCCGACATTATCCGGGGAGCTGTTTTTT. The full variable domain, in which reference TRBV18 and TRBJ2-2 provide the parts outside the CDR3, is NAGVMQNPRHLVRRRGQEARLRCSPMKGHSHVYWYRQLPEEGLKFMVYLQKENIIDESGMPKERFSAEFPKEGPSILRIQQVVRGDSAAYFCASSPRTPTLSGELFFGEGSRLTVL.

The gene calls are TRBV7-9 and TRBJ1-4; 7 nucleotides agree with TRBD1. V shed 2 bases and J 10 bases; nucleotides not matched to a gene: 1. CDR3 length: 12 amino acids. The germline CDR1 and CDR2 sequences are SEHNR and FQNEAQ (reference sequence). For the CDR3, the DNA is TGTGCCAGCAGCTTACAGGGGGGAAAACTGTTTTTT. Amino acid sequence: CASSLQGGKLFF.

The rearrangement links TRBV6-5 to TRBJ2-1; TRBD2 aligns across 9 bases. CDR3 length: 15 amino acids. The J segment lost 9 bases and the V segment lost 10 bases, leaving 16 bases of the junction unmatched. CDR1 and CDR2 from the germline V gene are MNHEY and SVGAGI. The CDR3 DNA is TGTGCCACTTCGGGGCCCGGCGGGGGGGCCCGTGAGCAGTTCTTC. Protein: CATSGPGGGAREQFF.

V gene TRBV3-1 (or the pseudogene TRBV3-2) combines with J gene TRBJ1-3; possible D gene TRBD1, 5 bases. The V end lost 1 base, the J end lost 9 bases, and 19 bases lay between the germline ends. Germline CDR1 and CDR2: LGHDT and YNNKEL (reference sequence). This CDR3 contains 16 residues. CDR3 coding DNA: TGTGCCAGCAGCCAAGGGACGGCCTTAATGGGGGGCACCATATATTTT. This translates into CASSQGTALMGGTIYF.

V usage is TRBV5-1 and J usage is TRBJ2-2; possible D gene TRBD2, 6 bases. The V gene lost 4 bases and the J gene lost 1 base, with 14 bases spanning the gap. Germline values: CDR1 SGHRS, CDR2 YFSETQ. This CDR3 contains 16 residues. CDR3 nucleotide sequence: TGCGCCAGCAGCGAGACAGCGGGCCTGAACACCGGGGAGCTGTTTTTT. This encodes CASSETAGLNTGELFF.

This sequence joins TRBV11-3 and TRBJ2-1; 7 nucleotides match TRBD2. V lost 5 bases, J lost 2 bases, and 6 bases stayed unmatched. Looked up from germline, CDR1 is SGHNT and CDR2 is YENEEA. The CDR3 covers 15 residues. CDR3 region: CASSPGGGTYNEQFF. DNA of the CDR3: TGTGCCAGCAGCCCAGGCGGGGGTACCTACAATGAGCAGTTCTTC.

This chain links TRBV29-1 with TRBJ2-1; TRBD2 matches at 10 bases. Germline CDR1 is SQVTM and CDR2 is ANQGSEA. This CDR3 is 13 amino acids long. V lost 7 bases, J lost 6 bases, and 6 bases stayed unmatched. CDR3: CSAGSSGGNEQFF. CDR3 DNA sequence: TGCAGCGCGGGATCTAGCGGGGGCAATGAGCAGTTCTTC.

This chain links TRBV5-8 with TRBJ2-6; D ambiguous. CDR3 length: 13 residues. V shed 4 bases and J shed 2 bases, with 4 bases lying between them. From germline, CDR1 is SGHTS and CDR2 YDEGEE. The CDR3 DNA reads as TGTGCCAGCAGCCTCGCTGGGGCCAACGTCCTGACTTTC. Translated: CASSLAGANVLTF.

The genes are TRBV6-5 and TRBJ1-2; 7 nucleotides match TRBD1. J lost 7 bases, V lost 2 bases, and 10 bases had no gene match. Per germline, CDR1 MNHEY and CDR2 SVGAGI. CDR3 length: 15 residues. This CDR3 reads CASSYQLRGSGGYTF. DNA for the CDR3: TGTGCCAGCAGTTACCAACTCAGGGGGTCTGGTGGCTACACCTTC.

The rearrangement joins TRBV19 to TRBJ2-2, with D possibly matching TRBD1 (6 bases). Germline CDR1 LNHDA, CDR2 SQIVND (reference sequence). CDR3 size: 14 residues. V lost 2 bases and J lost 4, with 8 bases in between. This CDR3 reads CASSIPGVTGELFF. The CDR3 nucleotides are TGTGCCAGTAGTATACCAGGGGTCACCGGGGAGCTGTTTTTT. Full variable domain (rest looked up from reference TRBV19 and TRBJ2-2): DGGITQSPKYLFRKEGQNVTLSCEQNLNHDAMYWYRQDPGQGLRLIYYSQIVNDFQKGDIAEGYSVSREKKESFPLTVTSAQKNPTAFYLCASSIPGVTGELFFGEGSRLTVL.

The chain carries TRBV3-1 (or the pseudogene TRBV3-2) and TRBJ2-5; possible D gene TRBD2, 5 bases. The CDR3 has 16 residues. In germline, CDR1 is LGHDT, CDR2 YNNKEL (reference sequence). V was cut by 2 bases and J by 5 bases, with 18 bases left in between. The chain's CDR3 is CASSQNLRLAKETQYF. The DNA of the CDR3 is TGTGCCAGCAGCCAAAATTTGCGGCTAGCAAAGGAGACCCAGTACTTC.

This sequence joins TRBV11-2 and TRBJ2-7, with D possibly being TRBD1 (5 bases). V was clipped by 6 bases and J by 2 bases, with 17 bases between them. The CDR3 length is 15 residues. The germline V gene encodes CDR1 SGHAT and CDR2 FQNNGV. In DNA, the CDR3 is TGTGCCAGCAGGCAAGGGGTCAGGAGCACCTACGAGCAGTACTTC. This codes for CASRQGVRSTYEQYF.

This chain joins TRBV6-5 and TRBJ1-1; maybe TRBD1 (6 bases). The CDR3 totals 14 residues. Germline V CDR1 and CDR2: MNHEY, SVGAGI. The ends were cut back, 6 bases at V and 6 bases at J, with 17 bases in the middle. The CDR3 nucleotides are TGTGCCAGCAGCAAAGCAGGGGTCGACTCTGAAGCTTTCTTT. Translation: CASSKAGVDSEAFF.